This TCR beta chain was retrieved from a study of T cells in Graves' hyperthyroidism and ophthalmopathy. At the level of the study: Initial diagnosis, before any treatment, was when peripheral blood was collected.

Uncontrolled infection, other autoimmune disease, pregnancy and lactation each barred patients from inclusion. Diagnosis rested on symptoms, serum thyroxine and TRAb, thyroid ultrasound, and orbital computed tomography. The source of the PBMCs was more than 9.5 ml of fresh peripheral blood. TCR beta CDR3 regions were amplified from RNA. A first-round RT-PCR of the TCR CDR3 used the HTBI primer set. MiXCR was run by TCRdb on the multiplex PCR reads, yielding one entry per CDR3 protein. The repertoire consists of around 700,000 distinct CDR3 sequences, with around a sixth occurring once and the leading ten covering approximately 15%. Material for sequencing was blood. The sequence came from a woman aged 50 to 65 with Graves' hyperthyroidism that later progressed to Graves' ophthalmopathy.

The CDR3 nucleotides read TGTGCCGTTTCAGGTTGGAGCCGGGGAGAGACCCAGTACTTC. It is translated as CAVSGWSRGETQYF. V is TRBV6-1 and J is TRBJ2-5; possible D gene TRBD2, 5 bases. V lost 11 bases and J lost 4, with 20 bases in between. CDR1 is MNHNS, CDR2 SASEGT, per germline. This CDR3 has 14 residues.